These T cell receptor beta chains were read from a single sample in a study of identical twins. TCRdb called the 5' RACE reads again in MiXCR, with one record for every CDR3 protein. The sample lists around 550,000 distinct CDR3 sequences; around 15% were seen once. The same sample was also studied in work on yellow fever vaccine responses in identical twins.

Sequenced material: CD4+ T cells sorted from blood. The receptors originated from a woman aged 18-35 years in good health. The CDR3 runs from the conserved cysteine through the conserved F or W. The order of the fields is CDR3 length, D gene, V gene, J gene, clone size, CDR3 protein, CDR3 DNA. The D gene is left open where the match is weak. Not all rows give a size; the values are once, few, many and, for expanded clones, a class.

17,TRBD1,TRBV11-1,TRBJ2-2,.,CASSTRTGGISTGELFF,TGTGCCAGCAGCACCCGGACAGGGGGTATTTCAACCGGGGAGCTGTTTTTT
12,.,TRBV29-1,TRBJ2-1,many,CSVATGWDEQFF,TGCAGCGTTGCTACAGGGTGGGATGAGCAGTTCTTC
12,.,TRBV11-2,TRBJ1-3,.,CASSQIGNTIYF,TGTGCCAGCAGCCAAATTGGAAACACCATATATTTT
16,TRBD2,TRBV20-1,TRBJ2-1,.,CSATLTLAGSYNEQFF,TGCAGTGCTACACTTACGCTAGCGGGTTCCTACAATGAGCAGTTCTTC
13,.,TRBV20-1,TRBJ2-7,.,CSAQRVNSYEQYF,TGCAGTGCACAACGTGTCAACTCCTACGAGCAGTACTTC
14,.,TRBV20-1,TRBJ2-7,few,CSAFPPNPPYEQYF,TGCAGTGCTTTCCCGCCAAACCCCCCCTACGAGCAGTACTTC
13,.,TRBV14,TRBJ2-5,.,CASSQVEGGTQYF,TGTGCCAGCAGCCAAGTTGAGGGAGGGACCCAGTACTTC
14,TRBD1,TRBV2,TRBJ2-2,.,CASSRDRESGELFF,TGTGCCAGCAGCCGGGACAGGGAATCCGGGGAGCTGTTTTTT
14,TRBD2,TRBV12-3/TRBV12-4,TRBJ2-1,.,CASILGLAAPEQFF,TGTGCCAGCATTCTTGGACTAGCGGCACCCGAGCAGTTCTTC
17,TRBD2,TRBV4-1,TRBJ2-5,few,CASSQERSGGALGTQYF,TGCGCCAGCAGCCAAGAGCGTAGCGGGGGGGCGTTAGGGACCCAGTACTTC
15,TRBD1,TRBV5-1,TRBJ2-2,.,CASSWTGQGFRELFF,TGCGCCAGCAGCTGGACGGGACAGGGGTTCAGGGAGCTGTTTTTT
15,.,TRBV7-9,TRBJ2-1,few,CASSPPGLTHNEQFF,TGTGCCAGCAGCCCCCCGGGACTCACACACAATGAGCAGTTCTTC
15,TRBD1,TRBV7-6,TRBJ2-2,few,CASSPRQGTTGELFF,TGTGCCAGCAGCCCTCGACAGGGAACCACCGGGGAGCTGTTTTTT
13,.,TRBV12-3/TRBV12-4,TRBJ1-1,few,CASSLPTGLEAFF,TGTGCCAGCAGCCTACCCACAGGGCTTGAAGCTTTCTTT
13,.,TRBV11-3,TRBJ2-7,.,CASSPGLTYEQYF,TGTGCCAGCAGCCCTGGACTGACCTACGAGCAGTACTTC
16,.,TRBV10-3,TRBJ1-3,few,CAISDGSHSSGNTIYF,TGTGCCATCAGTGATGGAAGTCACAGCTCTGGAAACACCATATATTTT